This is a list of T cell receptor beta chains from one sample in a study of T-cell memory formation after mild COVID-19. MiXCR, run by TCRdb on the 5' RACE reads, gives a single entry per CDR3 protein. The sample carries 130,000 to 150,000 distinct CDR3 sequences, over 15% recorded once. The sample was PBMCs or a T cell subset sorted from them (not recorded which). The receptors shown here come from an adult woman who had mild COVID-19 (a few samples of this study predate the infection). Cell type and time point are not known. The CDR3 runs from the conserved cysteine through the conserved F or W. A D gene is named only where the DNA matches it firmly.

CDR3: CASGGGPSMQPQHF
V: TRBV27
D: -
J: TRBJ1-5

CDR3: CASSSLIRDSTEAFF
V: TRBV5-1
D: TRBD1
J: TRBJ1-1

CDR3: CASSHMRRQNTGELFF
V: TRBV25-1
D: -
J: TRBJ2-2

CDR3: CASSLAGGSEQYF
V: TRBV5-6
D: TRBD2
J: TRBJ2-7

CDR3: CASSFEGTYEQYF
V: TRBV5-1
D: -
J: TRBJ2-7

CDR3: CASSLGLAGVSGELFF
V: TRBV7-3
D: TRBD2
J: TRBJ2-2

CDR3: CATSDTNRGLRETQYF
V: TRBV24-1
D: TRBD1
J: TRBJ2-5

CDR3: CASSLGVGRDPKQFF
V: TRBV5-1
D: -
J: TRBJ2-1

CDR3: CASSENRRSMNTEAFF
V: TRBV6-1
D: -
J: TRBJ1-1

CDR3: CASSYKTGGINGQFF
V: TRBV6-2/TRBV6-3
D: TRBD2
J: TRBJ2-1

CDR3: CASSLEGGRDTGELFF
V: TRBV12-3/TRBV12-4
D: -
J: TRBJ2-2

CDR3: CASSPSIRTDTQYF
V: TRBV7-9
D: -
J: TRBJ2-3

CDR3: CASRGLAGDSYNEQFF
V: TRBV6-5
D: TRBD2
J: TRBJ2-1

CDR3: CASSLGGTHRNEQFF
V: TRBV7-2
D: -
J: TRBJ2-1

CDR3: CASSYGQGARETQYF
V: TRBV6-5
D: TRBD1
J: TRBJ2-5

CDR3: CASSPRTGRDSTEAFF
V: TRBV7-9
D: TRBD1
J: TRBJ1-1

CDR3: CSVRQEVTEAFF
V: TRBV29-1
D: -
J: TRBJ1-1

CDR3: CASSPRRTDDTDTQYF
V: TRBV12-3/TRBV12-4
D: -
J: TRBJ2-3

CDR3: CSAQKTPRTGELFF
V: TRBV20-1
D: -
J: TRBJ2-2

CDR3: CASSPTGLNSMNTEAFF
V: TRBV11-2
D: -
J: TRBJ1-1

CDR3: CSPFRDSYEQYF
V: TRBV20-1
D: TRBD1
J: TRBJ2-7

CDR3: CASSKLGTGSGYGYTF
V: TRBV5-1
D: TRBD1
J: TRBJ1-2

CDR3: CASSVTSPRTGELFF
V: TRBV2
D: -
J: TRBJ2-2

CDR3: CASSRQDMNTEAFF
V: TRBV28
D: -
J: TRBJ1-1

CDR3: CASSLGHRTDTQYF
V: TRBV5-1
D: -
J: TRBJ2-3

CDR3: CASRTGDTDTQYF
V: TRBV6-5
D: -
J: TRBJ2-3

CDR3: CASSLVGIGEGQGETFF
V: TRBV7-8
D: -
J: TRBJ1-1

CDR3: CASSWNARGNTIYF
V: TRBV3-1
D: -
J: TRBJ1-3

CDR3: CASSYSFRDRVLLNTGELFF
V: TRBV6-5
D: TRBD1
J: TRBJ2-2

CDR3: CASSLAGSGQETQYF
V: TRBV7-2
D: -
J: TRBJ2-5

CDR3: CASSPQTGVYTEAFF
V: TRBV27
D: TRBD1
J: TRBJ1-1

CDR3: CASRVSGTGAYEQYF
V: TRBV6-5
D: TRBD1
J: TRBJ2-7

CDR3: CSARVQGHSHMNTEAFF
V: TRBV20-1
D: -
J: TRBJ1-1

CDR3: CASSVDRVWDTQYF
V: TRBV12-3/TRBV12-4
D: TRBD1
J: TRBJ2-3

CDR3: CASSLGDVTDTQYF
V: TRBV12-3/TRBV12-4
D: -
J: TRBJ2-3

CDR3: CASSLSPALFVEPNYGYTF
V: TRBV7-2
D: -
J: TRBJ1-2

CDR3: CAWSRADTQYF
V: TRBV30
D: -
J: TRBJ2-3

CDR3: CASSSDYGYTF
V: TRBV19
D: -
J: TRBJ1-2

CDR3: CASSLEAGEQFF
V: TRBV5-1
D: -
J: TRBJ2-1

CDR3: CAWSVRVRETQYF
V: TRBV30
D: -
J: TRBJ2-5

CDR3: CASSHVTSAPSYEQYF
V: TRBV3-1
D: TRBD2
J: TRBJ2-7

CDR3: CASSPRTGGGNQPQHF
V: TRBV18
D: TRBD1
J: TRBJ1-5

CDR3: CASSGGTMNTEAFF
V: TRBV2
D: -
J: TRBJ1-1

CDR3: CASSLATGTGYEQYF
V: TRBV5-1
D: TRBD1
J: TRBJ2-7

CDR3: CASSPRQREGYTQYF
V: TRBV11-1
D: TRBD2
J: TRBJ2-3

CDR3: CASIAPGTGELFF
V: TRBV6-5
D: -
J: TRBJ2-2

CDR3: CSVKQGADRHTQYF
V: TRBV29-1
D: TRBD1
J: TRBJ2-3

CDR3: CASALRVSTEAFF
V: TRBV6-2/TRBV6-3
D: -
J: TRBJ1-1

CDR3: CASSSRLAGQNTDTQYF
V: TRBV7-6
D: TRBD2
J: TRBJ2-3

CDR3: CASRGLAGTETQYF
V: TRBV12-3/TRBV12-4
D: TRBD2
J: TRBJ2-5

CDR3: CSVEVGQGSTGNTIYF
V: TRBV29-1
D: -
J: TRBJ1-3

CDR3: CSAKQMGVDTEAFF
V: TRBV20-1
D: -
J: TRBJ1-1

CDR3: CASTDGREGTDTQYF
V: TRBV2
D: TRBD2
J: TRBJ2-3

CDR3: CASSPLVRPYEQYF
V: TRBV18
D: -
J: TRBJ2-7

CDR3: CASSSTAGTEVYGYTF
V: TRBV19
D: TRBD1
J: TRBJ1-2

CDR3: CASSDRDRGASGYGYTF
V: TRBV7-9
D: TRBD1
J: TRBJ1-2

CDR3: CATSRGIGGDTEAFF
V: TRBV15
D: -
J: TRBJ1-1

CDR3: CASSLMGHARNSSSYNEQFF
V: TRBV5-5
D: -
J: TRBJ2-1

CDR3: CASSTTGGYGYTF
V: TRBV12-3/TRBV12-4
D: TRBD1
J: TRBJ1-2